These 30 T cell receptor beta chains were sequenced from one sample in a study of post-analysis software for immune sequencing data. Study-wide findings and caveats: Patients carried five TRBV segments more frequently than controls did, and TRBV5-6, TRBV5-1 and TRBV20-1 were among them.

These receptors lack a known antigen. The authors incorporated unique molecular identifiers into the TCR beta cDNA libraries. One entry per CDR3 protein results from TCRdb running MiXCR on the PCR reads. The profile shows roughly 170,000 distinct CDR3 sequences, approximately 30% of them singletons. The sequencing sample was made of blood. Receptors originate from a girl between 10 and 17 years old with multiple sclerosis.

In its sample, this clonotype was seen many times. This chain connects TRBV28 to TRBJ2-5, with D unresolved. The CDR3 sequence is 11 residues long. Trimming took 7 bases from V and 5 from J, leaving 8 bases between them. Germline V gene data show CDR1 as MDHEN and CDR2 as SYDVKM. Here the CDR3 reads CASTTHETQYF. CDR3 nucleotides: TGTGCCAGCACCACTCATGAGACCCAGTACTTC.

As concerns this clonotype: A read error may explain this, as a much larger clone is one base away. The chain is built from TRBV20-1 and TRBJ2-3, with D possibly matching TRBD1 (5 bases). In germline, CDR1 is DFQATT, CDR2 SNEGSKA (reference sequence). This CDR3 is built from 14 residues. CDR3 region: CSARAETGTGTQYF. CDR3 coding DNA: TGCAGTGCTAGAGCGGAGACGGGCACAGGTACGCAGTATTTT.

For this clonotype: A much bigger clone sits one base away, suggesting this may be a read error. The chain links TRBV29-1 to TRBJ2-5; 10 bases match TRBD2. The germline V gene has CDR1 SQVTM and CDR2 ANQGSEA. V gave up 3 bases and J gave up 11 bases; unmatched junction bases: 12. The CDR3 consists of 14 residues. CDR3 amino acids: CSVDLAGVYNEQYF. CDR3 nucleotides: TGCAGCGTTGATCTAGCGGGGGTCTACAATGAGCAGTACTTC.

This clonotype has a count of ten or more. V and J are TRBV7-6 and TRBJ2-7; tentatively, D is TRBD1 (5 bases). Germline CDR1 and CDR2: SGHVS and FNYEAQ. V was clipped by 9 bases and J by 1 base, with 16 bases between them. The CDR3 totals 14 residues. The CDR3 coding sequence is TGTGCCAGAATCCTCCCTGGGGCTTCCTACGAGCAGTACTTC. Its translation is CARILPGASYEQYF.

This clonotype was picked up one time. This chain links TRBV5-1 with TRBJ2-5; 10 bases align to TRBD2. The germline V gene encodes CDR1 SGHRS and CDR2 YFSETQ. Trimming at V came to 6 bases and at J to 11 bases, leaving 19 bases not matched to a gene. The CDR3 is 16 amino acids. The CDR3 reads CASTLTSGFTSNEQYF. CDR3 coding DNA: TGCGCCAGCACCCTGACTAGCGGGTTTACCTCCAATGAGCAGTACTTC.

Of note for this clonotype: Being one base from a much bigger clone, this may be a read error. This chain connects TRBV29-1 to TRBJ2-1, with D possibly matching TRBD2 (5 bases). Between the trimmed V and J ends, which lost 3 bases and 13 bases, there was a span of 16 bases. Germline CDR1 is SQVTM and CDR2 is ANQGSEA. The CDR3 loop spans 12 amino acids. The chain's CDR3 is CSVDTLGETQFF. DNA of the CDR3: TGCAGCGTTGATACGTTGGGAGAGACCCAGTTCTTC.

Worth noting for this clonotype: A much larger clone differs from this one at a single base, so this may be a read error. The CDR3 DNA follows: TGTGCCAGCAGCTGTAGCGGTTTCTCCTACGAGCAGTACTTC. Protein: CASSCSGFSYEQYF. The chain couples TRBV5-6 to TRBJ2-7; possibly TRBD2 for D (6 bases). Germline lookup yields CDR1 SGHDT and CDR2 YYEEEE. Trimming cost V 3 bases and J 0 bases, with 10 bases left between them. The CDR3 sequence is 14 residues long.

The chain carries TRBV11-3 and TRBJ2-7; 7 bases agree with TRBD2. The germline gives CDR1 SGHNT, CDR2 YENEEA. The junction had 14 bases not matched to a gene; V was cut back by 4 bases and J by 5 bases. The CDR3 extends over 16 amino acids. This CDR3 is CASSSTWEGQSNEQYF. DNA of the CDR3: TGTGCCAGCAGCTCCACTTGGGAGGGCCAATCGAACGAGCAGTACTTC.

This clonotype has a handful of counts. The chain is built from TRBV20-1 and TRBJ1-2; D is ambiguous. V was shortened by 6 bases and J by 8 bases, with 19 bases between the two germline ends. Germline CDR1 DFQATT, CDR2 SNEGSKA (reference sequence). CDR3 length: 13 residues. CDR3 nucleotides: TGCAGTGCCCCCCGCCCGGTCGTGGGGGGCTACACCTTC. This codes for CSAPRPVVGGYTF.

This clonotype was observed a single time. This sequence joins TRBV4-2 and TRBJ2-3, with TRBD2 identical over 8 bases. Germline CDR1 reads LGHNA; CDR2 reads YNFKEQ. The CDR3 has 20 residues. The V gene end was trimmed by 4 bases and the J gene end by 4 bases; junction bases not matched to a gene: 22. The CDR3: CASSPRGGGSGRPTPDTQYF. In nucleotides, the CDR3 is TGTGCCAGCAGCCCCCGGGGAGGTGGGAGCGGGAGACCCACCCCAGATACGCAGTATTTT.

Worth noting for this clonotype: It may be a read error: a sequence one base away is much more abundant. The chain couples TRBV6-1 to TRBJ2-7; 10 bases are a match to TRBD2. This CDR3 comprises 16 residues. Germline V lookup: CDR1 MNHNS, CDR2 SASEGT. Unmatched junction bases numbered 9, after V lost 0 bases and J lost 7 bases. CDR3 sequence: CASSEASLAGVGEQYF. Written as DNA, the CDR3 is TGTGCCAGCAGTGAAGCAAGCCTAGCGGGAGTGGGTGAGCAGTACTTC.

This chain connects TRBV20-1 to TRBJ2-7; a possible D gene is TRBD2 (5 bases). This CDR3 is built from 16 residues. CDR1 is DFQATT and CDR2 is SNEGSKA in the germline V gene (reference sequence). V gave up 1 base and J gave up 12 bases, with 28 bases separating them. CDR3 nucleotide sequence: TGCAGTGCTAGAGTGGGAGTAACAGTAGCCAAAAACATTCGGTACTTC. It translates to CSARVGVTVAKNIRYF.

This clonotype occurred many times. The gene calls are TRBV6-6 and TRBJ2-7; a weak D match, TRBD2 (5 bases). This CDR3 spans 16 amino acids. Trimming took off 0 bases at V and 0 bases at J, with 12 bases between the two ends. From germline, CDR1 is MNHNY and CDR2 SVGAGI (reference sequence). CDR3 in amino acids: CASSYSTGGPSYEQYF. CDR3 sequence (DNA): TGTGCCAGCAGTTACTCAACCGGAGGCCCCTCCTACGAGCAGTACTTC.

This clonotype was detected only once. This may be a read error, as it is one base from a much larger clone. The chain is built from TRBV6-5 and TRBJ2-5; 8 bases line up with TRBD2. The V gene's germline CDR1 is MNHEY and CDR2 SVGAGI. The CDR3 length is 13 residues. The CDR3 DNA follows: TGTGCCAGCAGTTATAACGGGGGGGGGACCCGGTACTTC. It yields the protein CASSYNGGGTRYF.

This clonotype occurred a few times. With a much larger clone just one base away, this may be a read error. The V call is TRBV19, the J call TRBJ2-7; 7 bases fit TRBD1. Germline V CDR1 and CDR2: LNHDA, SQIVND (reference sequence). With 7 bases clipped from V and 6 bases from J, the junction kept 12 bases outside the gene matches. The CDR3 sequence is 14 residues long. CDR3 loop: CASMGARDSGEQYF. The CDR3 DNA sequence: TGTGCCAGTATGGGGGCTAGGGACAGTGGCGAGCAGTACTTC.

This clonotype was seen at least ten times. The J gene is TRBJ2-1, the V gene TRBV5-1; D is unresolved. Germline lookup yields CDR1 SGHRS and CDR2 YFSETQ. Trimming shortened V by 4 bases and J by 3 bases, and 14 bases separated the two germline ends. This CDR3 contains 15 residues. CDR3 sequence: CASSPVRQDYNEQFF. In DNA form, the CDR3 reads TGCGCCAGCAGCCCCGTGCGGCAGGACTACAATGAGCAGTTCTTC.

In this sample, this clonotype turned up a few times. The chain recombines TRBV5-1 with TRBJ2-5; no definite D call. Germline values: CDR1 SGHRS, CDR2 YFSETQ. The CDR3 runs to 14 residues. V lost 4 bases and J 5 bases, leaving 15 bases between the germline ends. The CDR3 region has the DNA TGCGCCAGCAGCCGGTTGGCGACAAGGGAGACCCAGTACTTC. This sequence encodes CASSRLATRETQYF.

The chain combines TRBV7-9 with TRBJ1-2; D might be TRBD1 (5 bases). The V gene lost 1 base and the J gene lost 8 bases, with 14 bases spanning the gap. Germline CDR1 and CDR2: SEHNR and FQNEAQ (reference sequence). CDR3 size: 14 residues. CDR3 protein: CASSLGGGRGGYTF. As DNA, the CDR3 is TGTGCCAGCAGCTTAGGTGGAGGCCGGGGGGGCTACACCTTC. Filled out from reference TRBV7-9 and TRBJ1-2, the complete variable domain reads DTGVSQNPRHKITKRGQNVTFRCDPISEHNRLYWYRQTLGQGPEFLTYFQNEAQLEKSRLLSDRFSAERPKGSFSTLEIQRTEQGDSAMYLCASSLGGGRGGYTFGSGTRLTVV.

Comments on this clonotype: Given a much more abundant clone one base away, this may be a read error. The V and J genes are TRBV29-1 and TRBJ2-1, with 11 bases aligning to TRBD2. J gave up 10 bases and V 4 bases, and 12 bases lay outside the gene matches. This CDR3 is 15 amino acids long. The germline V gene has CDR1 SQVTM and CDR2 ANQGSEA. The CDR3 DNA reads TGCAGCGTTGCCCAGGGGACTAGCGGTTCCTACGAGCAGTTCTTC. Protein sequence: CSVAQGTSGSYEQFF.

About this clonotype itself: A single base separates this from a much larger clone, so it may be a read error. The V call is TRBV11-2, the J call TRBJ2-5; D is undetermined. Trimming removed 4 bases at V and 2 bases at J, with 14 bases between. In germline, CDR1 is SGHAT, CDR2 FQNNGV. The CDR3 is made up of 15 amino acids. CDR3 DNA: TGTGCCAGCAGCTCAATGTTCCAGAATCAAGAGACCCAGTACTTC. Translation: CASSSMFQNQETQYF.

The sample holds a few counts of this clonotype. The chain couples TRBV18 to TRBJ1-1; D unresolved. Germline V gene lookup returns CDR1 KGHSH and CDR2 LQKENI. V was clipped by 3 bases and J by 1 base, with 12 bases between them. The CDR3 spans 15 residues. The CDR3 nucleotides are TGTGCCAGCTCACCTGTAGGTAGCGGGAACACTGAAGCTTTCTTT. Protein: CASSPVGSGNTEAFF.

This clonotype appeared a few times. The genes are TRBV15 and TRBJ2-3, with D unresolved. Deletions cut 2 bases from V and 1 base from J, with 10 bases between. The germline gives CDR1 LNHNV, CDR2 YYDKDF (reference sequence). The CDR3 spans 15 residues. This chain's CDR3 is CATSRKTKGTDTQYF. The CDR3, as DNA: TGTGCCACCAGCAGAAAAACTAAGGGCACAGATACGCAGTATTTT.

At least ten counts were recorded for this clonotype. This chain's CDR3 is CASSEAPVGYVETQYF. Written as DNA, the CDR3 is TGTGCCAGCAGCGAGGCCCCCGTAGGATATGTGGAGACCCAGTACTTC. This chain joins TRBV9 and TRBJ2-5; D remains ambiguous. V gave up 3 bases and J gave up 5 bases, with 20 bases separating them. CDR3 size: 16 residues. Germline CDR1 reads SGDLS; CDR2 reads YYNGEE. The entire variable domain, with the rest obtained from reference TRBV9 and TRBJ2-5, is as follows: DSGVTQTPKHLITATGQRVTLRCSPRSGDLSVYWYQQSLDQGLQFLIQYYNGEERAKGNILERFSAQQFPDLHSELNLSSLELGDSALYFCASSEAPVGYVETQYFGPGTRLLVL.

With respect to this clonotype: One end of the junction varies from germline; a read error may be responsible. The J gene is TRBJ2-7, the V gene TRBV9; the D is unclear. CDR3 length: 14 amino acids. Germline loops: CDR1 SGDLS, CDR2 YYNGEE. The chain's CDR3 is CASSHLQVRDERYF. The CDR3, as DNA: TGTGCCAGCAGCCACCTTCAGGTTCGCGATGAGCGGTACTTC.

This clonotype showed up many times. This chain links TRBV7-2 with TRBJ1-2; D call uncertain. The germline gives CDR1 SGHTA, CDR2 FQGNSA. The CDR3 covers 12 residues. Trimming cost V 1 base and J 7 bases, with 7 bases left between them. The CDR3 DNA reads as TGTGCCAGCAGCTTAGGCGGATTTGGCTACACCTTC. It specifies CASSLGGFGYTF. The variable domain in full, completed from reference TRBV7-2 and TRBJ1-2, reads GAGVSQSPSNKVTEKGKDVELRCDPISGHTALYWYRQSLGQGLEFLIYFQGNSAPDKSGLPSDRFSAERTGGSVSTLTIQRTQQEDSAVYLCASSLGGFGYTFGSGTRLTVV.

The V gene is TRBV20-1, the J gene TRBJ2-1; maybe TRBD2 (6 bases). The CDR3 consists of 13 residues. V lost 5 bases and J 8 bases, leaving 16 bases between the germline ends. CDR1 DFQATT and CDR2 SNEGSKA come from the germline V gene (reference sequence). CDR3 coding DNA: TGCAGTGCTTCCTGGGGGGACCGTTATGAGCAGTTCTTC. It codes for CSASWGDRYEQFF.

Many counts were recorded for this clonotype. This chain uses TRBV7-2 with TRBJ2-7, with D possibly TRBD2 on 6 matching bases. The CDR3 runs 16 residues. The germline V gene encodes CDR1 SGHTA and CDR2 FQGNSA. The V end was cut by 5 bases, the J end by 0 bases, with 17 bases between. The CDR3 reads CASSRTGLLSSYEQYF. For the CDR3, the DNA is TGTGCCAGCAGCCGCACGGGACTCCTTAGCTCCTACGAGCAGTACTTC.

The table lists this clonotype with a few counts. For the CDR3, the DNA is TGTGCCAGCAGCGTAGGAGTAGCGGGACGGGCGGAGCTGTTTTTT. Translation gives CASSVGVAGRAELFF. The chain has TRBV9 and TRBJ2-2; TRBD2 matches 8 bases. The germline V gene has CDR1 SGDLS and CDR2 YYNGEE. This CDR3 is built from 15 residues. J lost 10 bases, V lost 0 bases, and 8 bases had no gene match.

This clonotype was observed at least ten times. V is TRBV12-3 or TRBV12-4 and J is TRBJ2-7, with TRBD2 matching 10 bases. J lost 0 bases, V lost 8 bases, and 10 bases had no gene match. The CDR3 runs to 16 residues. The CDR3 nucleotides are TGTGCCAGCGCCGGATCCGGGACTAGCGTCTCCTACGAGCAGTACTTC. Residues: CASAGSGTSVSYEQYF.

J is TRBJ1-2 and V is TRBV24-1; the D gene is possibly TRBD1 (5 bases). The length of the CDR3 is 12 residues. Germline-derived CDR1 and CDR2 are KGHDR and SFDVKD. Trimming took 10 bases from V and 5 from J, leaving 13 bases between them. CDR3 in amino acids: CATSRGLYGYTF. For the CDR3, the DNA is TGTGCCACTAGTCGGGGGTTGTATGGCTACACCTTC.